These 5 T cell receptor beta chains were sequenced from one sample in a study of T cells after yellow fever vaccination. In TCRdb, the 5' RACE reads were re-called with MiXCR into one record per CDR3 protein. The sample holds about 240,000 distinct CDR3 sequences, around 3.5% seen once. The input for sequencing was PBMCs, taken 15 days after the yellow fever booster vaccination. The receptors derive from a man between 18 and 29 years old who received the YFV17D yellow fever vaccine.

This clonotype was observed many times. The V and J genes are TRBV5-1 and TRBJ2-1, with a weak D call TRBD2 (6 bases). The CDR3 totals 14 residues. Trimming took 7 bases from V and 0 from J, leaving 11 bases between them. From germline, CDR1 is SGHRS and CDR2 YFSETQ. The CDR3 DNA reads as TGCGCCAGCGGCCAGACTAGCTCCTACAATGAGCAGTTCTTC. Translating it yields CASGQTSSYNEQFF. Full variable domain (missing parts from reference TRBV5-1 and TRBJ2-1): KAGVTQTPRYLIKTRGQQVTLSCSPISGHRSVSWYQQTPGQGLQFLFEYFSETQRNKGNFPGRFSGRQFSNSRSEMNVSTLELGDSALYLCASGQTSSYNEQFFGPGTRLTVL.

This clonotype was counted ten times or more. CDR3 sequence (DNA): TGTGCCAGCAGCCAGACGACAGGTGATACTGAAGCTTTCTTT. Protein: CASSQTTGDTEAFF. This sequence joins TRBV7-6 and TRBJ1-1, with D possibly matching TRBD1 (6 bases). Germline CDR1 reads SGHVS; CDR2 reads FNYEAQ. V was pared by 5 bases and J by 5 bases, with 15 bases between. This CDR3 has 14 amino acids.

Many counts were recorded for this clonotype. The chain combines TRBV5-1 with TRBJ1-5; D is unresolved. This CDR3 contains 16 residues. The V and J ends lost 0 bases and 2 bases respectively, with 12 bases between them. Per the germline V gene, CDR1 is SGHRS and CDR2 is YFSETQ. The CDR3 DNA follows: TGCGCCAGCAGCTTGGCCCCCTCCGAGGGCAATCAGCCCCAGCATTTT. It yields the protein CASSLAPSEGNQPQHF.

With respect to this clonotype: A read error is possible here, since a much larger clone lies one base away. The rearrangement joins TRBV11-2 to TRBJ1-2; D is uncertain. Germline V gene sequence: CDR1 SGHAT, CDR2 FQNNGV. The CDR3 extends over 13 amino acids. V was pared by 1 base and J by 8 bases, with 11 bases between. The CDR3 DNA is TGTGCCAGCAGCTTAGTCGCCCCATCGGGCTACACCTTC. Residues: CASSLVAPSGYTF.

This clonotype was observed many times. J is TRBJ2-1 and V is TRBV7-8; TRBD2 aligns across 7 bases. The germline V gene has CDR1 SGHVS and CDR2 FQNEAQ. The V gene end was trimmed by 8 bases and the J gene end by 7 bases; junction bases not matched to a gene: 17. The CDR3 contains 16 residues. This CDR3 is CASEPAKAGNGNEQFF. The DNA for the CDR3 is TGTGCCAGCGAGCCAGCCAAAGCGGGGAATGGGAATGAGCAGTTCTTC. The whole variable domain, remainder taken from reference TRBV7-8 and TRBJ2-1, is GAGVSQSPRYKVAKRGQDVALRCDPISGHVSLFWYQQALGQGPEFLTYFQNEAQLDKSGLPSDRFFAERPEGSVSTLKIQRTQQEDSAVYLCASEPAKAGNGNEQFFGPGTRLTVL.